This T cell receptor (beta chain) was documented in a study of PD-1 blockade in classical Hodgkin lymphoma. Comments on this clone: Its antigen is still unknown.

Overall study findings and caveats: There was a significant rise in CD4+ TCR diversity by C4D1, with no such rise for CD8+. Complete responders had baseline diversity similar to newly diagnosed patients. Still unresolved is the cause of the repertoire differences, which may be disease activity or prior therapy.

TCRdb's table, derived via immunoSEQ multiplex PCR, lists solely in-frame clones and lacks some. The sample shows 30,000 or so clones, over 75% of them seen only once. The sample's time point: cycle 4 day 1 (C4D1), after more than five weeks of nivolumab. Relapse after autologous stem cell transplantation occurred in every patient, and brentuximab vedotin exposure varied. Patients showed best responses of complete response, partial response or progressive disease. The V gene's germline CDR1 is SGHRS and CDR2 YFSETQ. The CDR3 runs to 15 residues. V was pared by 1 base and J by 8 bases, with 8 bases of the junction left unmatched.

The TCR originated in a human donor with classical Hodgkin lymphoma. The V gene is TRBV5-1, the J gene TRBJ1-4; TRBD1 aligns across 7 bases. Sequencing used peripheral blood mononuclear cells (PBMCs), obtained before the fourth cycle of nivolumab. The CDR3 reads CASSLLDRAREKLFF. The DNA for the CDR3 is TGCGCCAGCAGCTTGCTAGACAGGGCACGGGAAAAACTGTTTTTT.